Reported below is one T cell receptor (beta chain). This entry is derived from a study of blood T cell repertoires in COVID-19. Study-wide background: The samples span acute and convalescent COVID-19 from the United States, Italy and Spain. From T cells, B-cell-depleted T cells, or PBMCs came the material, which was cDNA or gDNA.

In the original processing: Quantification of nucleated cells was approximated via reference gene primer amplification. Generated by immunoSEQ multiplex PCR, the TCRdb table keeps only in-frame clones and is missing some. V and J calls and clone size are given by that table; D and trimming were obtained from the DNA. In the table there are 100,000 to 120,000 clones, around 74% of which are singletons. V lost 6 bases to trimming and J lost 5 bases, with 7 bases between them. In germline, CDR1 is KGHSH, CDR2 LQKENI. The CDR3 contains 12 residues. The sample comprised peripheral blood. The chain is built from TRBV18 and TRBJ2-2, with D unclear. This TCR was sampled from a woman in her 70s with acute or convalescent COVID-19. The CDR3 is CASSPQTGELFF. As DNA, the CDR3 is TGTGCCAGCTCCCCTCAGACCGGGGAGCTGTTTTTT.